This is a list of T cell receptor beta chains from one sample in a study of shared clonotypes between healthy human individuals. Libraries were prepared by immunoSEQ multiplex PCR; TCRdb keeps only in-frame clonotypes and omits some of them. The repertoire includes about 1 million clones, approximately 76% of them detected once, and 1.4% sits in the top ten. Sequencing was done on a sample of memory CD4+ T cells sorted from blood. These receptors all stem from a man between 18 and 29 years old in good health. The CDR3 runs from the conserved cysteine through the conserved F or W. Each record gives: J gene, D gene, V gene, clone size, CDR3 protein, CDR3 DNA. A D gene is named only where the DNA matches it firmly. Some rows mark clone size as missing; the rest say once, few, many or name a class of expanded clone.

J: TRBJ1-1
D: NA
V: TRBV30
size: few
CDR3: CAWMRGLTEAFF
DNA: TGTGCCTGGATGCGGGGGCTTACTGAAGCTTTCTTT

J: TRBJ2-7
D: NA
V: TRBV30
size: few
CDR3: CAWSRRAYEQYF
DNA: TGTGCCTGGAGTAGGCGGGCCTACGAGCAGTACTTC

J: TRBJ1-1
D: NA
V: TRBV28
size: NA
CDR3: CASSLSQGRTFF
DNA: TGTGCCAGCAGTTTAAGTCAGGGACGAACTTTCTTT

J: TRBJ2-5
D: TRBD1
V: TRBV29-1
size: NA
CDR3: CSLGQVWTQYF
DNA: TGCAGCTTAGGACAGGTCTGGACCCAGTACTTC

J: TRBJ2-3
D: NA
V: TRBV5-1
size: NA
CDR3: CASSLSNRRTSTDTQYF
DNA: TGCGCCAGCAGCTTGTCCAACAGGAGAACTAGCACAGATACGCAGTATTTT

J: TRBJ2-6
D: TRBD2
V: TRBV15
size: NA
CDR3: CATSREMPPGQGGTGANVLTF
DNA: TGTGCCACCAGCAGAGAGATGCCCCCGGGGCAGGGAGGGACTGGGGCCAACGTCCTGACTTTC

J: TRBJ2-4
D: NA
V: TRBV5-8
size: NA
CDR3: CASSRQSRVGAKNIQYF
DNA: TGTGCCAGCAGCCGTCAAAGTCGCGTCGGAGCCAAAAACATTCAGTACTTC

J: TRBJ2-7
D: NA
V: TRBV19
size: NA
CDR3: CASSIDPTTEQYF
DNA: TGTGCCAGTAGTATAGACCCCACAACCGAGCAGTACTTC

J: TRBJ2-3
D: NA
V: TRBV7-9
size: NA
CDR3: CASSPDGTNTDTQYF
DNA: TGTGCCAGCAGCCCGGACGGCACGAACACAGATACGCAGTATTTT

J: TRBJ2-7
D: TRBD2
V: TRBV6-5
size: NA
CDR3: CASSYQPAGGSEQYF
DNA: TGTGCCAGCAGTTACCAGCCAGCGGGAGGGAGCGAGCAGTACTTC

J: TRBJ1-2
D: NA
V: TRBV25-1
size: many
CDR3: CASRHGGYGYTF
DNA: TGTGCCAGCAGGCACGGGGGTTATGGCTACACCTTC

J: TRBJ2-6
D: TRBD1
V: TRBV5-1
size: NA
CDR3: CASSWDRPGANVLTF
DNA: TGCGCCAGCAGCTGGGACAGGCCTGGGGCCAACGTCCTGACTTTC

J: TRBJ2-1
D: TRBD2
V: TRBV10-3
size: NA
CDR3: CAISLAGAGEQFF
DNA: TGTGCCATCAGCCTAGCGGGAGCAGGGGAGCAGTTCTTC

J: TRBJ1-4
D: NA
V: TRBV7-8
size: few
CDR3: CASSLVETETEKLFF
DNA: TGTGCCAGCAGCTTAGTGGAGACAGAAACTGAAAAACTGTTTTTT

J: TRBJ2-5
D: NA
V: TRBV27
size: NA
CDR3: CASSSWREETQYF
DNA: TGTGCCAGCAGTTCTTGGAGAGAAGAGACCCAGTACTTC

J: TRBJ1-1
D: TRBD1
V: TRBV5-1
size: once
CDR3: CASSFGQGRGSFF
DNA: TGCGCCAGCAGCTTCGGACAGGGGAGGGGGTCTTTCTTT

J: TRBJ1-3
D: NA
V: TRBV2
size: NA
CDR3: CASSEALANTIYF
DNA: TGTGCCAGCAGTGAAGCGCTAGCGAACACCATATATTTT

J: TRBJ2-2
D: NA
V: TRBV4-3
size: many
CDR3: CASSQENWDRNTGELFF
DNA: TGCGCCAGCAGCCAAGAAAATTGGGATCGTAACACCGGGGAGCTGTTTTTT

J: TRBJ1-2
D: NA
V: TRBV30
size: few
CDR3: CAWSLRADHGYTF
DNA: TGTGCCTGGAGTCTCCGAGCGGATCATGGCTACACCTTC

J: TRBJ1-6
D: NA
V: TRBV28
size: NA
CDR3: CASMSTSPLHF
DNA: TGTGCCAGCATGTCCACATCACCCCTCCACTTT

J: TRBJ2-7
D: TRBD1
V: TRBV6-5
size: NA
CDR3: CASSYGGTGFNEQYF
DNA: TGTGCCAGCAGTTACGGGGGGACAGGGTTCAACGAGCAGTACTTC

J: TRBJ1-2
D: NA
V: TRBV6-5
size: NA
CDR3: CASSSGTNYGYTF
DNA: TGTGCCAGCAGTTCGGGGACCAACTATGGCTACACCTTC

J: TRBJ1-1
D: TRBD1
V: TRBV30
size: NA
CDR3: CAGDREYTEAFF
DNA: TGTGCCGGGGACAGGGAATACACTGAAGCTTTCTTT

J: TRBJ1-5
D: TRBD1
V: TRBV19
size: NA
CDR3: CASINSPGTGIQHF
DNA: TGTGCCAGTATCAACTCACCCGGGACAGGGATCCAGCATTTT

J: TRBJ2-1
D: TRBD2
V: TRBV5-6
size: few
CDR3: CASSWWGSGRVENEQFF
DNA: TGTGCCAGCAGCTGGTGGGGTAGCGGGAGAGTGGAGAATGAGCAGTTCTTC

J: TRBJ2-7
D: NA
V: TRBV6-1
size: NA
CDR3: CASSGLKDSSYEQYF
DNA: TGTGCCAGCAGTGGACTGAAAGACAGCTCCTACGAGCAGTACTTC

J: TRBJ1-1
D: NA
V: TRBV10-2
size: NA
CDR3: CASRPRENTEAFF
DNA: TGCGCCAGCCGTCCTAGGGAGAACACTGAAGCTTTCTTT

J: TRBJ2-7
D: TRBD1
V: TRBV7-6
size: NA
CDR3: CASSIGTGSEQYF
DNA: TGTGCCAGCAGCATTGGGACAGGGAGCGAGCAGTACTTC

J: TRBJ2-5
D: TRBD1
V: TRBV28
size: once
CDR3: CASSESGQSVETQYF
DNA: TGTGCCAGCAGCGAATCGGGACAGTCCGTGGAGACCCAGTACTTC

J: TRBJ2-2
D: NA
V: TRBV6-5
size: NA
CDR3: CASRRTAGELFF
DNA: TGTGCCAGCAGGAGGACAGCTGGGGAGCTGTTTTTT

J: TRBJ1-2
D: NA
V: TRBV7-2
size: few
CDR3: CASSPGRAANYGYTF
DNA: TGTGCCAGCAGCCCGGGGCGGGCCGCTAACTATGGCTACACCTTC

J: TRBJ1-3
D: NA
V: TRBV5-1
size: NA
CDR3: CASSLAATSGNTIYF
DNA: TGCGCCAGCAGCTTGGCAGCCACCTCTGGAAACACCATATATTTT

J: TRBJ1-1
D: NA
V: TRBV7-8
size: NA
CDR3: CASSSRMVMNTEAFF
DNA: TGTGCCAGCAGCTCCAGGATGGTCATGAACACTGAAGCTTTCTTT

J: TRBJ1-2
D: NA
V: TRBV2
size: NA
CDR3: CASKPDIGTNYGYTF
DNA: TGTGCCAGCAAGCCCGACATAGGGACGAACTATGGCTACACCTTC

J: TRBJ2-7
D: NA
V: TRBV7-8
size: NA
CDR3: CASSPRPLRNLHEQYF
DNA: TGTGCCAGCAGCCCTCGACCCCTTAGGAACCTCCACGAGCAGTACTTC

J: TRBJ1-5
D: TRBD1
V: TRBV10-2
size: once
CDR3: CASSSGGGQPQHF
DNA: TGCGCCAGCAGTTCAGGGGGGGGACAGCCCCAGCATTTT

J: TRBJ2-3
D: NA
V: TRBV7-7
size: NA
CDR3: CASSPYGTDTQYF
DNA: TGTGCTAGCAGCCCGTATGGCACAGATACGCAGTATTTT

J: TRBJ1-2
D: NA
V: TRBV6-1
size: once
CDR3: CASSEDGFYGYTF
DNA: TGTGCCAGCAGTGAAGACGGATTCTATGGCTACACCTTC

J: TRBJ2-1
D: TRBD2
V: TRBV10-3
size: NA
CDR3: CAIGGGGFDEQFF
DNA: TGTGCCATCGGCGGGGGAGGCTTCGATGAGCAGTTCTTC

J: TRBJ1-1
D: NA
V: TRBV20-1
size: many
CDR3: CSGLMNTEAFF
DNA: TGCAGTGGTCTCATGAACACTGAAGCTTTCTTT

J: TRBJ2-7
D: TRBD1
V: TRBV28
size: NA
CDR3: CASSAAGGGEQYF
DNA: TGTGCCAGCAGCGCGGCAGGGGGCGGCGAGCAGTACTTC

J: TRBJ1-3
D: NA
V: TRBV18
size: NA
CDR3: CASSPPVGSGNTIYF
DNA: TGTGCCAGCTCACCCCCGGTTGGCTCTGGAAACACCATATATTTT

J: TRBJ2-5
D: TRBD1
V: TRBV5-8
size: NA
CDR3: CASSLGQRLETQYF
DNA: TGTGCCAGCAGCCTGGGACAGCGACTGGAGACCCAGTACTTC

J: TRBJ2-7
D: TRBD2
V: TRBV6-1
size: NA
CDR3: CASRGGSRASYEQYF
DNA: TGTGCCAGCAGGGGAGGGTCCAGGGCGTCCTACGAGCAGTACTTC

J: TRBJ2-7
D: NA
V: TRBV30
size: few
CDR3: CAWSRGAGVYEQYF
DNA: TGTGCCTGGAGCAGGGGGGCGGGAGTATACGAGCAGTACTTC

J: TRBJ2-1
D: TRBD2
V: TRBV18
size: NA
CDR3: CASSPKPQAGGVNEQFF
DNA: TGTGCCAGCTCACCAAAACCGCAGGCGGGAGGGGTCAATGAGCAGTTCTTC

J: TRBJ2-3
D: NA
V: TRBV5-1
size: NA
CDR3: CASSPGSLDTQYF
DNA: TGCGCCAGCAGCCCGGGTAGCTTGGATACGCAGTATTTT

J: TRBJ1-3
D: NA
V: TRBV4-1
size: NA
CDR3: CASSQEGAGVGSGNTIYF
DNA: TGCGCCAGCAGCCAAGAAGGGGCGGGAGTTGGCTCTGGAAACACCATATATTTT

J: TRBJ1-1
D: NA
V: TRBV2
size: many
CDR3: CASSGTNWNTEAFF
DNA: TGTGCCAGCAGTGGAACGAACTGGAACACTGAAGCTTTCTTT

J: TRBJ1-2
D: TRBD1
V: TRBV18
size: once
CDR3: CASSRTGENYGYTF
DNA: TGTGCCAGCTCGCGGACAGGGGAGAACTATGGCTACACCTTC

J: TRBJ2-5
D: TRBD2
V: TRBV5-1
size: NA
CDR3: CASSPRLAGDQETQYF
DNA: TGCGCCAGCAGCCCCCGACTAGCGGGGGACCAAGAGACCCAGTACTTC

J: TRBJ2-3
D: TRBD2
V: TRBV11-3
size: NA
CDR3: CASSYSGRVRTDTQYF
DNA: TGTGCCAGCAGCTATAGCGGGAGGGTACGCACAGATACGCAGTATTTT